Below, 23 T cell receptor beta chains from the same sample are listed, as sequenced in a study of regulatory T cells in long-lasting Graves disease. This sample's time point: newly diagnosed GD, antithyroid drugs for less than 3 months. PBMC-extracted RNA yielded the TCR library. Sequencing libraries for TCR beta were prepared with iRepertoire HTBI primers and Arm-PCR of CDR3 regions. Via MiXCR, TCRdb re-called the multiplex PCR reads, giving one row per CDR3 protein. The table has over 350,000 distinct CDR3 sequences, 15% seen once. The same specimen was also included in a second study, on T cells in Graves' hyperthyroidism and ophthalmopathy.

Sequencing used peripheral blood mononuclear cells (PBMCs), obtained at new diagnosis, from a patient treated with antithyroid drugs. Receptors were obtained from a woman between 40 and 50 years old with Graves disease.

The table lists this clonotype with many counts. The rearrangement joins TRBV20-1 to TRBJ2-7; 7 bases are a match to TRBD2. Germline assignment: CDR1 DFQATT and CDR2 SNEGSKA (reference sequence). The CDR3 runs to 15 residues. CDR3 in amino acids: CSGRPQGDLVDEQYF. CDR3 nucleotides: TGCAGCGGGAGGCCTCAGGGAGACTTAGTAGACGAGCAGTACTTC.

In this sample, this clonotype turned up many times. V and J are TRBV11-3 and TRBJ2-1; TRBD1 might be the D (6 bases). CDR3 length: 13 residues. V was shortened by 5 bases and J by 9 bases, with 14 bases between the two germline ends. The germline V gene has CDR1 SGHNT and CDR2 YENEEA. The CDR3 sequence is CASSTDRISEQFF. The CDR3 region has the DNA TGTGCCAGCAGCACCGACAGGATCAGTGAGCAGTTCTTC.

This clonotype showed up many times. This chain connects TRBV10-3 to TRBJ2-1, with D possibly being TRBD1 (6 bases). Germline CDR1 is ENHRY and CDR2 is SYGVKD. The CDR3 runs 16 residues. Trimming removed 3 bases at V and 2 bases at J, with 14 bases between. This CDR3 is CAISDKGGVAYNEQFF. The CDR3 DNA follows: TGTGCCATCAGTGATAAAGGGGGAGTTGCCTACAATGAGCAGTTCTTC.

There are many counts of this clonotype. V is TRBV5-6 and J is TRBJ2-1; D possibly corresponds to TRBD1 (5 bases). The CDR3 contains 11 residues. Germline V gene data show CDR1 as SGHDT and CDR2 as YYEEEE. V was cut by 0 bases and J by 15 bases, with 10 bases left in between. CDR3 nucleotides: TGTGCCAGCAGCTTGGGCAGGGTTATGTTCTTC. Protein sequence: CASSLGRVMFF.

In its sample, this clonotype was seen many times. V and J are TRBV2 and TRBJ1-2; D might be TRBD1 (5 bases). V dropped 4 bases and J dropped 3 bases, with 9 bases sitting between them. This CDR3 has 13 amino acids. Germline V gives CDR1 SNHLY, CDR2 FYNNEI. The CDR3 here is CASSVRGHYGYTF. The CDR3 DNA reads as TGTGCCAGCAGTGTTAGGGGACACTATGGCTACACCTTC.

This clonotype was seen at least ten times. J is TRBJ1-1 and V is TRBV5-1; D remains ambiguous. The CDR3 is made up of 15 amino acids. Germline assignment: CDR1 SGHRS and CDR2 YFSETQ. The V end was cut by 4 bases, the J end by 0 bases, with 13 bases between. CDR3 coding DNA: TGCGCCAGCAGCCCAGAGGCTGTTTTGAACACTGAAGCTTTCTTT. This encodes CASSPEAVLNTEAFF. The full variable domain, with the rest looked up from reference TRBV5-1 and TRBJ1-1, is KAGVTQTPRYLIKTRGQQVTLSCSPISGHRSVSWYQQTPGQGLQFLFEYFSETQRNKGNFPGRFSGRQFSNSRSEMNVSTLELGDSALYLCASSPEAVLNTEAFFGQGTRLTVV.

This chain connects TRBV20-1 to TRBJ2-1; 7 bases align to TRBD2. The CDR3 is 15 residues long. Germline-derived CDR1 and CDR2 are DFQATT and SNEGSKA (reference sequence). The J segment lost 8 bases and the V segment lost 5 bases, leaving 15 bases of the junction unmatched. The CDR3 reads CSALSSGSWGDEQFF. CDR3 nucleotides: TGCAGTGCTTTAAGTAGCGGGTCCTGGGGCGATGAGCAGTTCTTC.

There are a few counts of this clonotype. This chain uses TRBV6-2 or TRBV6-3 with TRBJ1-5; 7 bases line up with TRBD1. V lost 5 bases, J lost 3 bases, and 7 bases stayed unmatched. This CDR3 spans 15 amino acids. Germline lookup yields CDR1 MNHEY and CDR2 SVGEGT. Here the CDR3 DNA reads TGTGCCAGCAGTACGCCGGGACAGTTCAATCAGCCCCAGCATTTT. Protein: CASSTPGQFNQPQHF.

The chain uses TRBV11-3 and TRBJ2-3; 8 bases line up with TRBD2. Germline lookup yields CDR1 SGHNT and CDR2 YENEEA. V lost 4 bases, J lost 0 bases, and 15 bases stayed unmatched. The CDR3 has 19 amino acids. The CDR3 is CASSSWSSGSTTSTDTQYF. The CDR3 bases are TGTGCCAGCAGCTCCTGGTCTAGCGGGTCTACTACTAGCACAGATACGCAGTATTTT. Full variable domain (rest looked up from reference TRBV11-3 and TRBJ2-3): EAGVVQSPRYKIIEKKQPVAFWCNPISGHNTLYWYLQNLGQGPELLIRYENEEAVDDSQLPKDRFSAERLKGVDSTLKIQPAELGDSAVYLCASSSWSSGSTTSTDTQYFGPGTRLTVL.

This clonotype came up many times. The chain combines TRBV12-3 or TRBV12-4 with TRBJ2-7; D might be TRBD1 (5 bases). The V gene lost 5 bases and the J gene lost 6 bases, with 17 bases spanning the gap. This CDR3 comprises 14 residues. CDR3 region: CASSDTNTGGEQYF. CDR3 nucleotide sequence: TGTGCCAGCAGTGACACCAATACAGGCGGCGAGCAGTACTTC.

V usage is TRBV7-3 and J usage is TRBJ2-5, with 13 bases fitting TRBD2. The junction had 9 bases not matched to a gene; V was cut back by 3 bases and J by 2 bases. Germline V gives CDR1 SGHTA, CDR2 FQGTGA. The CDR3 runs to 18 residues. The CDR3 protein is CASSFGTSGIPGQETQYF. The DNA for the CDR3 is TGTGCCAGCAGCTTTGGGACTAGCGGGATACCGGGGCAAGAGACCCAGTACTTC.

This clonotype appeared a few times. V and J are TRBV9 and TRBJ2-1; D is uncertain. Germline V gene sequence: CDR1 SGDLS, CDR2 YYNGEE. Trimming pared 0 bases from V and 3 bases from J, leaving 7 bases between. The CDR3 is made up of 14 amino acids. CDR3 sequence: CASSVESGYNEQFF. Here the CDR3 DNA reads TGTGCCAGCAGCGTAGAAAGTGGCTACAATGAGCAGTTCTTC.

In DNA form, the CDR3 reads TGTGCCAGCAGCCCCCACGACAGGGCGGAGTTCTTC. It codes for CASSPHDRAEFF. This chain connects TRBV12-3 or TRBV12-4 to TRBJ2-1; 7 positions match TRBD1. The V segment lost 6 bases and the J segment 14 bases; nucleotides outside the gene matches: 10. The CDR3 consists of 12 residues.

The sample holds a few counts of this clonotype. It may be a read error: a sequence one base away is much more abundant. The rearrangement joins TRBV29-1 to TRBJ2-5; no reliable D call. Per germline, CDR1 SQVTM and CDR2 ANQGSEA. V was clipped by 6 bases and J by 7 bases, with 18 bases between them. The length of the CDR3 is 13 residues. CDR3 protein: CSVEQFWGGTQYF. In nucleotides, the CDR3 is TGCAGCGTCGAACAGTTTTGGGGTGGGACCCAGTACTTC.

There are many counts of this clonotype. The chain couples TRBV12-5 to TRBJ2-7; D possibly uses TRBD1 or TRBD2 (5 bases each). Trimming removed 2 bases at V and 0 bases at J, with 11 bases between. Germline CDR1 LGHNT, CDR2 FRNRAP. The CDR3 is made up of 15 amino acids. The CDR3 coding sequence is TGTGCTAGTGGTTTGTTCCGGGACCCCTCCTACGAGCAGTACTTC. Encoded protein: CASGLFRDPSYEQYF.

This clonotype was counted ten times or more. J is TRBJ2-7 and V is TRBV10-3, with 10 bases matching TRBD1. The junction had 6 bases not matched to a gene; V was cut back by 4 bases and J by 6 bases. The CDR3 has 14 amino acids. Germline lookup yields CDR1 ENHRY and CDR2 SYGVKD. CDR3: CAISVGGTGVEQYF. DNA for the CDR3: TGTGCCATCAGTGTCGGGGGGACAGGGGTCGAGCAGTACTTC.

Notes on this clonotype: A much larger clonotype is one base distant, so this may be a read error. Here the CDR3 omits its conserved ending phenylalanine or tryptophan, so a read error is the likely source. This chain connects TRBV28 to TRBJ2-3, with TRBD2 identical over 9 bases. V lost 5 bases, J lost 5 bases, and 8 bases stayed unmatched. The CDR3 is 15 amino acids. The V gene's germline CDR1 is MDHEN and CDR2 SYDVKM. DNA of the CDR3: TGTGCCAGCAGTGCTCAAGCGGGAGGTCAAGATACGCAGTATTCT. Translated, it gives CASSAQAGGQDTQYS.

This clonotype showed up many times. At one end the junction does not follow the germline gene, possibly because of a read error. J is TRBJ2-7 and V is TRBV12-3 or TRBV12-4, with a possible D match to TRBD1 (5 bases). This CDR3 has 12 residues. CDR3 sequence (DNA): TGTGCCAGCAGTAACCCGACAGCTACCCTTTCATTC. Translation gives CASSNPTATLSF.

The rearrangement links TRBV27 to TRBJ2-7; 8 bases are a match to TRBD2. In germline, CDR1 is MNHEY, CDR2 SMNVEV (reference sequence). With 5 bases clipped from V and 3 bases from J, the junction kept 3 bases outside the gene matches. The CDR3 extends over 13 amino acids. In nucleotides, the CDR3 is TGTGCCAGCAGTACGGGGGGGGGCTACGAGCAGTACTTC. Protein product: CASSTGGGYEQYF.

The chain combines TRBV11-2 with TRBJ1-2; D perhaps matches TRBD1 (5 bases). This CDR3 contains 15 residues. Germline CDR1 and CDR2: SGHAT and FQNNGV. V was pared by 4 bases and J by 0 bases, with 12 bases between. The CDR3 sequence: CASSYGRGANYGYTF. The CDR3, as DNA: TGTGCCAGCAGCTACGGGAGGGGAGCTAACTATGGCTACACCTTC.

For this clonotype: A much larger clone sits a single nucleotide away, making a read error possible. The CDR3 nucleotides read TGTGCCACCAGTGATTACGCATCATCCGGGACAGCGAACACTGAAGCTTTCTTT. This encodes CATSDYASSGTANTEAFF. The rearrangement uses TRBV10-3 and TRBJ1-1; 7 bases map to TRBD1. The CDR3 consists of 18 residues. From germline, CDR1 is ENHRY and CDR2 SYGVKD.

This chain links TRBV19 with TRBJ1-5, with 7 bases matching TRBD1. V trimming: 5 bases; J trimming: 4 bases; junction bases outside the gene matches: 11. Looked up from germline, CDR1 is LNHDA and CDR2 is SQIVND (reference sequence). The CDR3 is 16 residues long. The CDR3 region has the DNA TGTGCCAGTAGTGGTCCGGGACAGAAACTTAATCAGCCCCAGCATTTT. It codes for CASSGPGQKLNQPQHF.

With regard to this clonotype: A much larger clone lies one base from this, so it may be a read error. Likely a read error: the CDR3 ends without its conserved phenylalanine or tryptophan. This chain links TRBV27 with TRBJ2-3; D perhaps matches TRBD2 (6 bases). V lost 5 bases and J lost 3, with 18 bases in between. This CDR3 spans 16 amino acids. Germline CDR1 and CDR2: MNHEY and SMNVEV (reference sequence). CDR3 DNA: TGTGCCAGCAGTCAAGGACTACCCCTTGGTACAGATACGCAGTATCTT. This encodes CASSQGLPLGTDTQYL.